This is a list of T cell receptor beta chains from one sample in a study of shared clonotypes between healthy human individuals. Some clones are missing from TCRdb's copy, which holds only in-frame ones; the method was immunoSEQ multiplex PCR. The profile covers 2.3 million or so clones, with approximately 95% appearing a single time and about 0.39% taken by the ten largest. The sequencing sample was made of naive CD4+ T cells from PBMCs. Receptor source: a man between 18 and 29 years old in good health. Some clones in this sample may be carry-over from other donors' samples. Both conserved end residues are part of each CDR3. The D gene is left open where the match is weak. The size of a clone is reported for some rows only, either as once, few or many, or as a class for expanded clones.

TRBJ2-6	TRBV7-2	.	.	TGTGCCAGCAGCTCCAAGGGACTTGTTGGGGCCAACGTCCTGACTTTC	CASSSKGLVGANVLTF
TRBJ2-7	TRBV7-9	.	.	TGTGCCAGCAGGGGCCGTTGGGGGCCCGAAAGAAGCTCCTACGAGCAGTACTTC	CASRGRWGPERSSYEQYF
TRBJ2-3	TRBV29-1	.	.	TGCAGCGTTCGCCCTGGCACAGATACGCAGTATTTT	CSVRPGTDTQYF
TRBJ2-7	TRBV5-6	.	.	TGTGCCAGCAGCTTGGCCGCCAGGTCATACGAGCAGTACTTC	CASSLAARSYEQYF
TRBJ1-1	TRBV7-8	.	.	TGTGCCAGCAGGCCTAAAACCAGGGGCCACACTGAAGCTTTCTTT	CASRPKTRGHTEAFF
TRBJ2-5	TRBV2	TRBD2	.	TGTGCCAGCAGTAGGGGTAGCGGGAGGGAGACCCAGTACTTC	CASSRGSGRETQYF
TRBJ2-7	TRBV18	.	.	TGTGCCAGCTCAGCGGGACTCATAGAGCCCTACGAGCAGTACTTC	CASSAGLIEPYEQYF
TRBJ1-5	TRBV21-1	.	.	TGTGCCAGCAGCACCGGGACGGGCAATCAGCCCCAGCATTTT	CASSTGTGNQPQHF
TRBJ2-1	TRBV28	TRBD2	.	TGTGCCAGCAGTCCTGGGACTACCGGCAATGAGCAGTTCTTC	CASSPGTTGNEQFF
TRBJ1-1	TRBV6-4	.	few	TGTGCCAGCAAGCAGGGCAACTCTCACACTGAAGCTTTCTTT	CASKQGNSHTEAFF
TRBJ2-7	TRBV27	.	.	TGTGCCAGCAGCCCCGGGTCTTCCCTCCACTACGAGCAGTACTTC	CASSPGSSLHYEQYF
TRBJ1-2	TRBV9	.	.	TGTGCCAGCAGCGCTACATCGCTAGGCAACTATGGCTACACCTTC	CASSATSLGNYGYTF
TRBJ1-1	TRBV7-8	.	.	TGTGCCAGCAGCTTAAGGATTGGAGGAGGGAACACTGAAGCTTTCTTT	CASSLRIGGGNTEAFF
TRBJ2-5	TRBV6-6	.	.	TGTGCCAGCAGTTACTCGGGGGGGCTAGAGACCCAGTACTTC	CASSYSGGLETQYF
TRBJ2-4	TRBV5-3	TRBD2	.	TGTGCCAGAAGCCCCTGTATAGCGGGCACCAAAAACATTCAGTACTTC	CARSPCIAGTKNIQYF